This TCR beta chain was recorded in a study of T-cell memory formation after mild COVID-19. A single record per CDR3 protein comes from TCRdb applying MiXCR to the 5' RACE reads. The sample consists of around 130,000 distinct CDR3 sequences, 14% to 15% of them appearing once. Worth noting for this clonotype: The antigen is not known.

Study results and caveats: For second-wave clones that peaked at day 37, SARS-CoV-2 specificity went unverified. Researchers report contracting CD4+ clones mostly in CM and EM, with CD8+ clones in EMRA. While clones contracting from day 15 to 85 were balanced between CD4 and CD8, later expanders leaned CD4+.

The specimen sequenced was PBMCs or a T cell subset sorted from them (not recorded which). The receptor's source is an adult woman who had mild COVID-19 (a few samples of this study predate the infection). Cell type and time point are not known.

CDR3 in DNA: TGTGCCAGCAGCGGGCGACTAGCGGGAGATGATACGCAGTATTTT. Translating gives CASSGRLAGDDTQYF. This rearrangement joins TRBV7-8 to TRBJ2-3, with 12 bases lining up with TRBD2. Germline CDR1 and CDR2: SGHVS and FQNEAQ. The CDR3 runs 15 residues. V gave up 5 bases and J gave up 6 bases; unmatched junction bases: 6.